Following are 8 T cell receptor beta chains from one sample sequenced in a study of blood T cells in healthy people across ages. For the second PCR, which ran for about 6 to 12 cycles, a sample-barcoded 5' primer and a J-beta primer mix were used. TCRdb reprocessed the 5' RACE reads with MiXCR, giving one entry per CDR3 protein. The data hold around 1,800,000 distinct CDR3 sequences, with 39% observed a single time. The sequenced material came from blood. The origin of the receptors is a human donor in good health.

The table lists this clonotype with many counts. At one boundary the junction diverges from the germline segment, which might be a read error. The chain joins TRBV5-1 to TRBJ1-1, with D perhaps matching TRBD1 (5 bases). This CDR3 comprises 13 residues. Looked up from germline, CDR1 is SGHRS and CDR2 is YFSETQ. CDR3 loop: CASSWDGNTEAFF. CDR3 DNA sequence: TGTGCCAGCAGCTGGGACGGCAACACTGAAGCTTTCTTT.

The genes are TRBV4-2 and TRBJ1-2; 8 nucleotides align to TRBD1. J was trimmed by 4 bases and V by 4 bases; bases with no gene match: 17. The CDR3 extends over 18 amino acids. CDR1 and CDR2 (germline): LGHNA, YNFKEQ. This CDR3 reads CASSLEAGTGPFGYGYTF. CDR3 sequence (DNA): TGTGCCAGCAGCCTAGAGGCTGGGACAGGACCTTTTGGCTATGGCTACACCTTC.

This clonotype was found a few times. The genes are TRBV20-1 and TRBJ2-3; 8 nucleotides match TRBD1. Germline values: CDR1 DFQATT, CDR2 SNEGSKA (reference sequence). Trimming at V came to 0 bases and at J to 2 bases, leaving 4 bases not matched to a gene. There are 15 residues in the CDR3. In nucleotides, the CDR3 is TGCAGTGCTAGAGATCGGGACAGGAACACAGATACGCAGTATTTT. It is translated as CSARDRDRNTDTQYF.

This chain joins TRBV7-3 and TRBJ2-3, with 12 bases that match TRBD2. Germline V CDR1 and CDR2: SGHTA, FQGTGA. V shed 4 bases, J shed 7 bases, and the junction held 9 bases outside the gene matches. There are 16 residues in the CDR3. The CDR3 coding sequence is TGTGCCAGCAGCTGGACTAGCGGGGCCAACGGTAATACGCAGTATTTT. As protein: CASSWTSGANGNTQYF.

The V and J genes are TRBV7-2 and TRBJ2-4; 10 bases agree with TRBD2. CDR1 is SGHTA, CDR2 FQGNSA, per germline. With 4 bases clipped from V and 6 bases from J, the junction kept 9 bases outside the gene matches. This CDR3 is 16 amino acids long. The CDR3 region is CASSSHIAGGLNIQYF. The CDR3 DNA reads TGTGCCAGCAGCTCTCACATAGCGGGGGGATTAAACATTCAGTACTTC.

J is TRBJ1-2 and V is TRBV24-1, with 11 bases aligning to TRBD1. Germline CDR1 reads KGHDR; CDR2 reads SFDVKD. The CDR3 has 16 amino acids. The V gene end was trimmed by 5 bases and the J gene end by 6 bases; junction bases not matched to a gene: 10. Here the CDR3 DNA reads TGTGCCACCAGTGGGCATCCGGGACAGGGGGATAATGGCTACACCTTC. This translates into CATSGHPGQGDNGYTF.

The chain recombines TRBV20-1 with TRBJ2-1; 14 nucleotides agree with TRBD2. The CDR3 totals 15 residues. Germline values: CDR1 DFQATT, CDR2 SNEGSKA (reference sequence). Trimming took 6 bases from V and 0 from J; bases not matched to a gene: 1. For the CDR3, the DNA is TGCAGTGCCGGACTAGCGGGGGGCTCCTACAATGAGCAGTTCTTC. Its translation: CSAGLAGGSYNEQFF.

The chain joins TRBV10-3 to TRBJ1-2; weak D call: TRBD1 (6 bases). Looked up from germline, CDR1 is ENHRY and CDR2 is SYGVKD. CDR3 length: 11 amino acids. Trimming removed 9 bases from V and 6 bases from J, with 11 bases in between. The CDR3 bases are TGTGCCATTCTACAGGGAAATGGCTACACCTTC. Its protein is CAILQGNGYTF.